The rows below give T cell receptor beta chains drawn from one sample of a study of metastatic and nonmetastatic thyroid tumors. TCRdb reprocessed the PCR reads using MiXCR. The sample contains 20,000 to 25,000 clones, about 20% of which appear only once. Sequencing was performed on tumor tissue. These receptors came from a female donor with papillary thyroid cancer or a benign thyroid nodule (not recorded which). Some clones in this sample may be carry-over from other donors' samples. Each CDR3 is given with its conserved first and last residue. A D gene is named only where the DNA matches it firmly. Size is stated for part of the rows, as once, few or many counts, or as a class when the clone is expanded.

j_gene	abundance	d_gene	v_gene	CDR3nt	CDR3aa
TRBJ2-5	-	-	TRBV12-3/TRBV12-4	TGTGCCAGCAGTCCACGGGGGGCGGAGACCCAGTACTTC	CASSPRGAETQYF
TRBJ2-7	-	-	TRBV20-1	TGCAGTGCCACTCAACCGGGACATGGGGCCCACGAGCAGTACTTC	CSATQPGHGAHEQYF
TRBJ2-2	few	-	TRBV6-4	TGTGCCAGCAGGACGGGCCCATACACCGGGGAGCTGTTTTTT	CASRTGPYTGELFF
TRBJ2-7	-	-	TRBV7-2	TGTGCCAGCAGTGGCAGCTCCTACGATCAGTACTTC	CASSGSSYDQYF
TRBJ1-4	many	-	TRBV11-2	TGTGCCAGCAGCCGACTGACGGGTTATAATGAAAAACTGTTTTTT	CASSRLTGYNEKLFF
TRBJ1-5	-	-	TRBV5-1	TGCGCCAGCAGCTCAGGGGTAGGGGAGCCCCAGCATTTT	CASSSGVGEPQHF
TRBJ2-1	few	TRBD2	TRBV20-1	TGCAGTGCTAGAGTCGGACTAGCGGGAGGGCCCTCTTGGAATGAGCAGTTCTTC	CSARVGLAGGPSWNEQFF
TRBJ1-1	few	-	TRBV30	TGTGCCTGGAGGACCCTGGACAGAAAAGCTTTCTTT	CAWRTLDRKAFF
TRBJ1-5	few	-	TRBV2	TGTGCCAGCAATTTAGAGAGACAGGTTGATCAGCCCCAGCATTTT	CASNLERQVDQPQHF
TRBJ2-7	medium-sized	TRBD1	TRBV11-3	TGTGCCAGCAGTCCTCTCCGGACAGGAGCCCATGGGTCCCGATACGAGCAGTACTTC	CASSPLRTGAHGSRYEQYF
TRBJ2-7	-	-	TRBV20-1	TGCAGGGCAGGGGGAGGGATCCACGAGCAGTACTTC	CRAGGGIHEQYF
TRBJ2-3	many	TRBD2	TRBV5-4	TGTGCCAGCAGCTTGAGGACTAGCGCTAGCACAGATACGCAGTATTTT	CASSLRTSASTDTQYF
TRBJ1-5	few	-	TRBV27	TGTGCCAGCAGTGTGGACGGCAATCAGCCCCAGCATTTT	CASSVDGNQPQHF
TRBJ2-1	few	-	TRBV5-1	TGCGCCAGCAGCTTGGAAGCCCAAACCGAGCAGTTCTTC	CASSLEAQTEQFF
TRBJ1-2	-	-	TRBV7-8	TGTGCCAGCAGCGCTCGAGGAGACCTTAACTGTGTCTACACCTTC	CASSARGDLNCVYTF
TRBJ2-3	few	TRBD2	TRBV6-2/TRBV6-3	TGTGCCAGCACAACTAGCGGGACAGATACGCAGTATTTT	CASTTSGTDTQYF
TRBJ2-7	few	-	TRBV29-1	TGCAGCGTTGTCGAGGACGAACCCTACGAGCAGTACTTC	CSVVEDEPYEQYF
TRBJ1-3	-	-	TRBV5-1	TGCGCCAGCAGCCCGCAGGGTTCTAGTTCCGTATATTTT	CASSPQGSSSVYF
TRBJ1-1	many	-	TRBV7-2	TGTGCCAGCAGCTATAGGGTGAACACTGAAGCTTTCTTT	CASSYRVNTEAFF
TRBJ1-2	few	TRBD1	TRBV6-1	TGCGCCAGCAGTGAAGTCGGGACAGGGCAAGGCTACACCTTC	CASSEVGTGQGYTF